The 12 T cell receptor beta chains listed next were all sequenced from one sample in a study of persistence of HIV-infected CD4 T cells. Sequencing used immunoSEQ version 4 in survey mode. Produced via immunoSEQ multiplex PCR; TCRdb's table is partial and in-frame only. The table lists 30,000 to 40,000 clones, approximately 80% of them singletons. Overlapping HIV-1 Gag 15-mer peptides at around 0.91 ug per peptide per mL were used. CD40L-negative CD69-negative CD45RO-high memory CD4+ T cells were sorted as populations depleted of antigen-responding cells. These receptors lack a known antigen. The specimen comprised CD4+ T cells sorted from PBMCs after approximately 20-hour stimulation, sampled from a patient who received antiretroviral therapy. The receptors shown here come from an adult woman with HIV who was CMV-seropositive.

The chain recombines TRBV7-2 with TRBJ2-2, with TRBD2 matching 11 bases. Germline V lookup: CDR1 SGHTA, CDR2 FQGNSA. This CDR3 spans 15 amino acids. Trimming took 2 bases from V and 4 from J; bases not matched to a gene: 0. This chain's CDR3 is CASSLTSGGTGELFF. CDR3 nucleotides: TGTGCCAGCAGCTTAACTAGCGGGGGCACCGGGGAGCTGTTTTTT. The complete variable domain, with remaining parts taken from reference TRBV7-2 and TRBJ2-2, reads GAGVSQSPSNKVTEKGKDVELRCDPISGHTALYWYRQSLGQGLEFLIYFQGNSAPDKSGLPSDRFSAERTGGSVSTLTIQRTQQEDSAVYLCASSLTSGGTGELFFGEGSRLTVL.

The CDR3 nucleotides are TGTGCCAGCAGTCCGAGGGCTGCTTTCTTT. Translation: CASSPRAAFF. This chain links TRBV27 with TRBJ1-1; D is unresolved. The V and J ends lost 5 bases and 11 bases respectively, with 9 bases between them. Looked up from germline, CDR1 is MNHEY and CDR2 is SMNVEV (reference sequence). CDR3 length: 10 residues.

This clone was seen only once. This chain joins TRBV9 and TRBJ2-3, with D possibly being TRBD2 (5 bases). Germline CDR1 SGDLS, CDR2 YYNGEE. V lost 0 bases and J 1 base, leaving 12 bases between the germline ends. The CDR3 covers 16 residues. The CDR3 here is CASSVGPSRGTDTQYF. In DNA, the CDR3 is TGTGCCAGCAGCGTAGGTCCTAGCAGAGGCACAGATACGCAGTATTTT. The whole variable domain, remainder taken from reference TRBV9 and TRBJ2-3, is DSGVTQTPKHLITATGQRVTLRCSPRSGDLSVYWYQQSLDQGLQFLIQYYNGEERAKGNILERFSAQQFPDLHSELNLSSLELGDSALYFCASSVGPSRGTDTQYFGPGTRLTVL.

CDR3 region: CASSPDPNYGYTF. CDR3 DNA: TGCGCCAGCAGTCCAGATCCGAACTATGGCTACACCTTC. The genes are TRBV5-1 and TRBJ1-2; D is unresolved. Germline V gives CDR1 SGHRS, CDR2 YFSETQ. The CDR3 extends over 13 amino acids. The V and J ends lost 5 bases and 2 bases respectively, with 10 bases between them. Variable domain in full (rest from reference TRBV5-1 and TRBJ1-2): KAGVTQTPRYLIKTRGQQVTLSCSPISGHRSVSWYQQTPGQGLQFLFEYFSETQRNKGNFPGRFSGRQFSNSRSEMNVSTLELGDSALYLCASSPDPNYGYTFGSGTRLTVV.

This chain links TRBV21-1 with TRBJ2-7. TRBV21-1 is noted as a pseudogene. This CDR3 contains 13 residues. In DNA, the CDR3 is TGTGCCAGCAGCAACAAAGTCTTAAGGGAGCAGTACTTC. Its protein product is CASSNKVLREQYF.

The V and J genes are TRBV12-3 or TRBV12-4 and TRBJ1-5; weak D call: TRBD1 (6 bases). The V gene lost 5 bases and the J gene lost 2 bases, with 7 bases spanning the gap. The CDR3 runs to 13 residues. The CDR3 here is CASSRTGNQPQHF. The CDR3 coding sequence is TGTGCCAGCAGTCGGACAGGCAATCAGCCCCAGCATTTT.

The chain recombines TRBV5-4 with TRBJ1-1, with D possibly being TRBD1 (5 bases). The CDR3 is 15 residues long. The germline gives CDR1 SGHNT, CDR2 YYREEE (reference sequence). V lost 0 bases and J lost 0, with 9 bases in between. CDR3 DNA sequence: TGTGCCAGCAGCTTGGGGGGGAACATGAACACTGAAGCTTTCTTT. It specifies CASSLGGNMNTEAFF. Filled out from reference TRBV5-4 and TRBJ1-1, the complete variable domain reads ETGVTQSPTHLIKTRGQQVTLRCSSQSGHNTVSWYQQALGQGPQFIFQYYREEENGRGNFPPRFSGLQFPNYSSELNVNALELDDSALYLCASSLGGNMNTEAFFGQGTRLTVV.

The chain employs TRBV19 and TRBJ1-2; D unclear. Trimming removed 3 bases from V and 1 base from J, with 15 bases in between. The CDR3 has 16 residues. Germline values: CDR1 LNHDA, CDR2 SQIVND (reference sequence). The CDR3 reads CASSILGPRSNYGYTF. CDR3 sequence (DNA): TGTGCCAGTAGTATTTTAGGACCCAGGAGTAACTATGGCTACACCTTC.

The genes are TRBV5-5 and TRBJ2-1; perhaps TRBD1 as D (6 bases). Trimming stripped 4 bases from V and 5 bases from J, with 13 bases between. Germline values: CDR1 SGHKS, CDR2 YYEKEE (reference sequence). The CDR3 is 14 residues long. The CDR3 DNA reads TGTGCCAGCAGCCGCACACAGGGTAACAATGAGCAGTTCTTC. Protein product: CASSRTQGNNEQFF.

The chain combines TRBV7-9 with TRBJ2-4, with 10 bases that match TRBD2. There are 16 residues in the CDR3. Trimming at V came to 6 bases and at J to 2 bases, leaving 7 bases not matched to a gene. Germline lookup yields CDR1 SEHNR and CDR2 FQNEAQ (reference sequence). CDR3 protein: CASRDLAGDTKNIQYF. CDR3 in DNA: TGTGCCAGCAGGGACCTAGCGGGGGATACCAAAAACATTCAGTACTTC. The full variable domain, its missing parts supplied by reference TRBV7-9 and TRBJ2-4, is DTGVSQNPRHKITKRGQNVTFRCDPISEHNRLYWYRQTLGQGPEFLTYFQNEAQLEKSRLLSDRFSAERPKGSFSTLEIQRTEQGDSAMYLCASRDLAGDTKNIQYFGAGTRLSVL.

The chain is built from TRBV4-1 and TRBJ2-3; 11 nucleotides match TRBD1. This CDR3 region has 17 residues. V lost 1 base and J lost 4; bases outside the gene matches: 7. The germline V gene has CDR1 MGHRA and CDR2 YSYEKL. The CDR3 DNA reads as TGCGCCAGCAGCCAAGCCCCACCGGGACAGGGGGCAGATACGCAGTATTTT. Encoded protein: CASSQAPPGQGADTQYF.

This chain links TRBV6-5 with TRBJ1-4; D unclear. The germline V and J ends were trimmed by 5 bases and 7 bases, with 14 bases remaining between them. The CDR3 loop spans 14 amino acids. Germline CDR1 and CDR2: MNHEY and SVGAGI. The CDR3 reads CASSPRGLSEKLFF. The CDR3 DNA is TGTGCCAGCAGTCCCAGAGGGTTGAGTGAAAAACTGTTTTTT.